This is a list of T cell receptor beta chains from one sample in a study of T cells expressing NK-cell markers. One entry per CDR3 protein, without DNA, is what TCRdb gives after re-calling the 5' RACE reads. Its listing shows roughly 300,000 distinct CDR3 sequences. Sequencing was done on a sample of blood T cells: a sorted CD56 or NKG2C T cell subset, CD4+ or CD8+ T cells, or bulk PBMC T cells (not recorded which). Receptors were obtained from a woman between 18 and 75 years old in good health. The CDR3 runs from the conserved cysteine through the conserved F or W.

CDR3aa: CASGEVGGAVSEQFF
j_gene: TRBJ2-1
v_gene: TRBV19

CDR3aa: CASTTQGGPFEQYF
j_gene: TRBJ2-7
v_gene: TRBV7-2

CDR3aa: CASSLDVGGGTGQYF
j_gene: TRBJ2-7
v_gene: TRBV12-3/TRBV12-4

CDR3aa: CASSPQTAPGVPLHF
j_gene: TRBJ1-6
v_gene: TRBV27

CDR3aa: CASSRRQGVSEAFF
j_gene: TRBJ1-1
v_gene: TRBV11-2

CDR3aa: CSVVMGNQPQHF
j_gene: TRBJ1-5
v_gene: TRBV29-1

CDR3aa: CASSQGPGELFF
j_gene: TRBJ2-2
v_gene: TRBV14

CDR3aa: CASSLGLVGNTEAFF
j_gene: TRBJ1-1
v_gene: TRBV7-2

CDR3aa: CASSQSGPGGAFDTQYF
j_gene: TRBJ2-3
v_gene: TRBV5-5

CDR3aa: CSAPSGGYTDTQYF
j_gene: TRBJ2-3
v_gene: TRBV20-1

CDR3aa: CASSTSLSSGANVLTF
j_gene: TRBJ2-6
v_gene: TRBV12-3/TRBV12-4

CDR3aa: CASSEPRTGYEQYF
j_gene: TRBJ2-7
v_gene: TRBV25-1

CDR3aa: CASSHPPGWAFF
j_gene: TRBJ1-1
v_gene: TRBV12-3/TRBV12-4

CDR3aa: CSARQASHYEQYF
j_gene: TRBJ2-7
v_gene: TRBV20-1

CDR3aa: CASSRGGGGGEAFF
j_gene: TRBJ1-1
v_gene: TRBV4-1

CDR3aa: CATSAELSAGELFF
j_gene: TRBJ2-2
v_gene: TRBV7-2

CDR3aa: CASSQESTTQREKLFF
j_gene: TRBJ1-4
v_gene: TRBV3-1